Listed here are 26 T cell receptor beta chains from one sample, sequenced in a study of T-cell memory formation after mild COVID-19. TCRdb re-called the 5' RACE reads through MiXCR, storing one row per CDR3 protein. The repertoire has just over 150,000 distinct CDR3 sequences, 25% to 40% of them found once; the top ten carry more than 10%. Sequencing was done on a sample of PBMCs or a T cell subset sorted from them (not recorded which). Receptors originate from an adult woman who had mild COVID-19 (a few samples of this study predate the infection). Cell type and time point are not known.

This CDR3 is CASSLRTSGKDTQYF. CDR3 bases: TGTGCCAGCAGTTTAAGGACTAGCGGGAAAGATACGCAGTATTTT. The gene calls are TRBV12-3 or TRBV12-4 and TRBJ2-3; 12 bases are shared with TRBD2. The V gene end was trimmed by 2 bases and the J gene end by 5 bases; junction bases not matched to a gene: 2. The CDR3 has 15 amino acids.

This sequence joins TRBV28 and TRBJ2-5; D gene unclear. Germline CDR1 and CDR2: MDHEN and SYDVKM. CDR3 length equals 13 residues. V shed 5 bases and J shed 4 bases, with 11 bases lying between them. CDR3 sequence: CASSPVAPETQYF. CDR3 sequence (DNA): TGTGCCAGCAGTCCCGTCGCCCCAGAGACCCAGTACTTC.

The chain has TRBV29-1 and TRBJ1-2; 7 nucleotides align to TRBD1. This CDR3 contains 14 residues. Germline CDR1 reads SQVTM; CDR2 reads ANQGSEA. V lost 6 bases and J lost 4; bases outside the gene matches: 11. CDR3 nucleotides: TGCAGCGTAGGGCCATTGACAGGGAGCTATGGCTACACCTTC. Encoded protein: CSVGPLTGSYGYTF.

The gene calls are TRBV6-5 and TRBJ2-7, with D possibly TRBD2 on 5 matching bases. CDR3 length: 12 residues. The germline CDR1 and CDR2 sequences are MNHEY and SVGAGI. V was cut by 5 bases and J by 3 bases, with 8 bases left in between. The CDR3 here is CASSHRDYEQYF. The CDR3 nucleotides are TGTGCCAGCAGTCACCGGGACTACGAGCAGTACTTC.

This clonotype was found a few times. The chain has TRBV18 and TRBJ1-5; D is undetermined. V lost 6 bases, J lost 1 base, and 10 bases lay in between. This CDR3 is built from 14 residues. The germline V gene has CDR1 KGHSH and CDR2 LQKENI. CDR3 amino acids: CASSPVESNQPQHF. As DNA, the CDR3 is TGTGCCAGCTCTCCCGTCGAAAGCAATCAGCCCCAGCATTTT.

The CDR3 nucleotides are TGTGCCAGCAGCGAACTAGCGGGGGGGTACACAGATACGCAGTATTTT. Translation gives CASSELAGGYTDTQYF. V gene TRBV7-6 combines with J gene TRBJ2-3; TRBD2 matches 13 bases. The V gene end was trimmed by 5 bases and the J gene end by 2 bases; junction bases not matched to a gene: 4. This CDR3 contains 16 residues. The V gene's germline CDR1 is SGHVS and CDR2 FNYEAQ.

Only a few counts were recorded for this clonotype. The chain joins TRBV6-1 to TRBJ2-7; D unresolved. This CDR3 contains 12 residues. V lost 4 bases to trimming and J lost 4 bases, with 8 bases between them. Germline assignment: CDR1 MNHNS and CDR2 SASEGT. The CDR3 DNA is TGTGCCAGCAGTGGGGATTCTTACGAGCAGTACTTC. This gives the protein CASSGDSYEQYF.

In nucleotides, the CDR3 is TGTGCCAGCAGACCCTCCCAGGGGGTCGTGGACGAGCAGTACTTC. This translates into CASRPSQGVVDEQYF. The chain uses TRBV27 and TRBJ2-7, with TRBD1 identical over 7 bases. Losses at the gene ends were 6 bases for V and 5 bases for J; bases not matched to a gene: 13. Germline assignment: CDR1 MNHEY and CDR2 SMNVEV (reference sequence). This CDR3 spans 15 amino acids.

CDR3: CASSLDTGNTIYF. The CDR3 DNA is TGCGCCAGCAGCTTGGACACGGGAAACACCATATATTTT. The V gene is TRBV5-1, the J gene TRBJ1-3; D call uncertain. CDR3 length equals 13 residues. Germline loops: CDR1 SGHRS, CDR2 YFSETQ. V was clipped by 0 bases and J by 4 bases, with 5 bases between them.

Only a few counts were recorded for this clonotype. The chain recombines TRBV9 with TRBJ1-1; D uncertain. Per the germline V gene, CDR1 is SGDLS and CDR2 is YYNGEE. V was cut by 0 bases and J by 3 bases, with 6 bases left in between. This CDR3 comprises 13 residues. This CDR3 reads CASSVGRDTEAFF. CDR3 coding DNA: TGTGCCAGCAGCGTAGGACGGGACACTGAAGCTTTCTTT.

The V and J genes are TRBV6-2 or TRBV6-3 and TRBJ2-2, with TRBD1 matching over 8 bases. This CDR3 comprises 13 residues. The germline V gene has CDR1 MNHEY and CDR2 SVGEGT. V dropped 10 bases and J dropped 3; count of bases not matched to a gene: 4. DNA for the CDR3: TGTGCCAACGGACAGGGCGACACCGGGGAGCTGTTTTTT. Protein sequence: CANGQGDTGELFF.

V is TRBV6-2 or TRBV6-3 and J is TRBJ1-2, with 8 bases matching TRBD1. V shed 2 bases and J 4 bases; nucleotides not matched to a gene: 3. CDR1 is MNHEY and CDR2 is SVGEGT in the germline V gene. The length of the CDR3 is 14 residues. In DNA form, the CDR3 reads TGTGCCAGCAGTTACCCGACAGGGGCCTATGGCTACACCTTC. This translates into CASSYPTGAYGYTF.

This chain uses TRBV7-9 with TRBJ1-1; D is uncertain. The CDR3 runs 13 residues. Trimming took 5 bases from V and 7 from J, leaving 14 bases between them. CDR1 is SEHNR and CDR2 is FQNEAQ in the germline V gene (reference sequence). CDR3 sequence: CASSPKRPGEAFF. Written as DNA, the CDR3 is TGTGCCAGCAGCCCCAAGAGGCCGGGTGAAGCTTTCTTT.

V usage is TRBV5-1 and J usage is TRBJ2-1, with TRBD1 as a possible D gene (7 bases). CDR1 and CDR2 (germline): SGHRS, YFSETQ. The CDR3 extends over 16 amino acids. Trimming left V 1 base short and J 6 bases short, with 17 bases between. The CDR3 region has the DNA TGCGCCAGCAGCTTGCTCCTCCGACAGGGAGGCAATGAGCAGTTCTTC. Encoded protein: CASSLLLRQGGNEQFF. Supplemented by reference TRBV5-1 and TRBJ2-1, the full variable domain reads KAGVTQTPRYLIKTRGQQVTLSCSPISGHRSVSWYQQTPGQGLQFLFEYFSETQRNKGNFPGRFSGRQFSNSRSEMNVSTLELGDSALYLCASSLLLRQGGNEQFFGPGTRLTVL.

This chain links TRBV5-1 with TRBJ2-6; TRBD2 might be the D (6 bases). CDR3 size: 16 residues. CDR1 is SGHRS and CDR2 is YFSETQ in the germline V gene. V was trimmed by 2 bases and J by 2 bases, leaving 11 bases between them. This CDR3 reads CASSLKSGAGANVLTF. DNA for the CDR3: TGCGCCAGCAGCTTAAAATCGGGGGCTGGGGCCAACGTCCTGACTTTC.

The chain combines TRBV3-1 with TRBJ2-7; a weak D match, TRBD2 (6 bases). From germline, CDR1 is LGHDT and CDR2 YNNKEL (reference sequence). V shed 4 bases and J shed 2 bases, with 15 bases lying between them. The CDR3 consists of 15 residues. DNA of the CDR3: TGTGCCAGCAGCCCATGGCGGGATGGAACCTACGAGCAGTACTTC. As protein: CASSPWRDGTYEQYF.

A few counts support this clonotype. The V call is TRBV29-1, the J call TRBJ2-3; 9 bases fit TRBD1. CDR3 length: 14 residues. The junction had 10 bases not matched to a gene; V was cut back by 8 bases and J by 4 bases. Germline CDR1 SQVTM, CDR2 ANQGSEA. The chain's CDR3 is CSFIPGTGPDTQYF. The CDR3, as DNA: TGCAGCTTTATCCCCGGGACAGGGCCAGATACGCAGTATTTT.

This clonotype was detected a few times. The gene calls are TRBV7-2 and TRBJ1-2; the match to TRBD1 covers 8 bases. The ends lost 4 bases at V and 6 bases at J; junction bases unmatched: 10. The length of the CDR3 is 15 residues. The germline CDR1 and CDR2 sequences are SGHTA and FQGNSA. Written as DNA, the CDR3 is TGTGCCAGCAGCTCCATGCAGGGGGCTCCTGATGGCTACACCTTC. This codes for CASSSMQGAPDGYTF.

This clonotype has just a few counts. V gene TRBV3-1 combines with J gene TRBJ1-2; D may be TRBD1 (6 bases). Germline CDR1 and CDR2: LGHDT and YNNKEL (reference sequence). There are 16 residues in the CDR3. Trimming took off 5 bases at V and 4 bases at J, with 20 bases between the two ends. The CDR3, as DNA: TGTGCCAGCAGCTACCCGGACAGCCCAAGCGTCTATGGCTACACCTTC. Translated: CASSYPDSPSVYGYTF.

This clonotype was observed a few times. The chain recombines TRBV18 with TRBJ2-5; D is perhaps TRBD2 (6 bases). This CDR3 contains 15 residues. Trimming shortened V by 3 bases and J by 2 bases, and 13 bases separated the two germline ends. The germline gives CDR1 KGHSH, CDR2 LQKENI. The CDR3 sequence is CASSPGRQSQETQYF. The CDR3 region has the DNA TGTGCCAGCTCACCCGGGAGACAATCACAAGAGACCCAGTACTTC. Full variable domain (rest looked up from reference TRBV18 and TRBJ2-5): NAGVMQNPRHLVRRRGQEARLRCSPMKGHSHVYWYRQLPEEGLKFMVYLQKENIIDESGMPKERFSAEFPKEGPSILRIQQVVRGDSAAYFCASSPGRQSQETQYFGPGTRLLVL.

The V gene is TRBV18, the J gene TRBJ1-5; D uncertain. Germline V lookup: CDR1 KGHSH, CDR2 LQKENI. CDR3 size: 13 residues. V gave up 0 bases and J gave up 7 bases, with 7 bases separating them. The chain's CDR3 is CASSPPMTQPQHF. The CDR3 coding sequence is TGTGCCAGCTCACCACCCATGACGCAGCCCCAGCATTTT.

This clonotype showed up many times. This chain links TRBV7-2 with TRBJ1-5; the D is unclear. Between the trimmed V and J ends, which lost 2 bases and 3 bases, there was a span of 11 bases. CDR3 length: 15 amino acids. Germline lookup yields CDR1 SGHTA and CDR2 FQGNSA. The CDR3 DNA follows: TGTGCCAGCAGCTTATTTCTGGACCTCAATCAGCCCCAGCATTTT. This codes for CASSLFLDLNQPQHF.

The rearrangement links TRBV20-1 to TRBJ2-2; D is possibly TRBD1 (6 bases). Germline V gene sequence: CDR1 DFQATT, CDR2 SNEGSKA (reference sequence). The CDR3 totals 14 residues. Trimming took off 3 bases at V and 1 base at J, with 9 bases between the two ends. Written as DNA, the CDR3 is TGCAGTGCTAGTGGACAGATGAACACCGGGGAGCTGTTTTTT. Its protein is CSASGQMNTGELFF.

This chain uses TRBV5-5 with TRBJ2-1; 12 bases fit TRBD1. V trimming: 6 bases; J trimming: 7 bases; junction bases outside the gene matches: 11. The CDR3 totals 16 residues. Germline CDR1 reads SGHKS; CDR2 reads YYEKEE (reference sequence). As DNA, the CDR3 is TGTGCCAGCACCCCGGGACCGGGACAGGGGGCGAATGAGCAGTTCTTC. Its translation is CASTPGPGQGANEQFF.

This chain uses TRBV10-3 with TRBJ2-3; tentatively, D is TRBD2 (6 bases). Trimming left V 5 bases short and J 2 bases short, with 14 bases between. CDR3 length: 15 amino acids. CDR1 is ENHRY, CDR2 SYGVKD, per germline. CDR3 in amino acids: CAISRAGLNTDTQYF. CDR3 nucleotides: TGTGCCATCAGTCGGGCGGGACTCAACACAGATACGCAGTATTTT.

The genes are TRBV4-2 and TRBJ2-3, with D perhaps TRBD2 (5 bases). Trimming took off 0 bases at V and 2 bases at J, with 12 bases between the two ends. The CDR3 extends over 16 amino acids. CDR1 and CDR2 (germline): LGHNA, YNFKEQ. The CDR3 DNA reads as TGTGCCAGCAGCCAAGATCTGGCTAGCACCACAGATACGCAGTATTTT. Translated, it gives CASSQDLASTTDTQYF.